This TCR beta chain was sequenced for a study of CD8 T cells in Susac syndrome. The J segment lost 3 bases and the V segment lost 0 bases, leaving 1 base of the junction unmatched. Germline V CDR1 and CDR2: SGHAT, FQDESV (reference sequence). The CDR3 has 14 amino acids. This clonotype has only a few counts. Random hexamers served to reverse transcribe about 0.5 to 1 ug RNA. One entry per CDR3 protein results from TCRdb running MiXCR on the immunoSEQ multiplex PCR reads. Here the sample spans 100,000 to 150,000 distinct CDR3 sequences, more than 90% being singletons. This TCR was sampled from a human donor with Susac syndrome. The sequencing sample was made of CD8+ T cells from PBMCs. The rearrangement links TRBV11-1 to TRBJ2-7, with TRBD1 matching over 8 bases. In nucleotides, the CDR3 is TGTGCCAGCAGCTTAGCTGGGACAGGCTACGAGCAGTACTTC. It translates to CASSLAGTGYEQYF. Full variable domain (remainder filled in from reference TRBV11-1 and TRBJ2-7): EAEVAQSPRYKITEKSQAVAFWCDPISGHATLYWYRQILGQGPELLVQFQDESVVDDSQLPKDRFSAERLKGVDSTLKIQPAELGDSAMYLCASSLAGTGYEQYFGPGTRLTVT.